The table lists the clone carrying this T cell receptor (beta chain) with many counts. Its matching antigen is unknown. The entry originates in a study of T cell repertoires in cytomegalovirus infection. The study's findings and limits: HLA-C-restricted CMV clonotypes gave the most frequent clonotype in two of eight donors. Accumulated public TCR beta family frequency recognized individuals carrying CMV together with the relevant HLA.

V was shortened by 7 bases and J by 6 bases, with 18 bases between the two germline ends. Germline V gene lookup returns CDR1 MGHDK and CDR2 SYGVNS. The CDR3 loop spans 14 amino acids. Each CDR3 protein gets one entry after TCRdb re-called the reads with MiXCR. The sample records roughly 280,000 distinct CDR3 sequences, about an eighth being singletons. This receptor was identified in a human donor in good health (CMV status not recorded). Some clones in this sample may be carry-over from other donors' samples. Sequenced sample: PBMCs. The chain has TRBV25-1 and TRBJ1-2; D gene unclear. Here the CDR3 DNA reads TGTGCCAGCATACTACAGAACCATAAGGATGGCTACACCTTC. Protein: CASILQNHKDGYTF.